The next 6 T cell receptor beta chains were all read from a single sample in a study of blood T cells in healthy people across ages. The second PCR ran about 6 to 11 cycles with a sample-barcoded 5' primer and J-beta primers. TCRdb reprocessed the 5' RACE reads via MiXCR and lists one record per CDR3 protein. The repertoire holds over a million distinct CDR3 sequences, with roughly 45% as singletons. The sequenced material came from blood. These receptors were collected from a woman in her fifties or sixties in good health.

The V gene is TRBV10-3, the J gene TRBJ1-1, with TRBD1 matching 8 bases. The CDR3 runs to 14 residues. The germline CDR1 and CDR2 sequences are ENHRY and SYGVKD. Trimming at V came to 7 bases and at J to 4 bases, leaving 8 bases not matched to a gene. The CDR3 bases are TGTGCCATCACCCAACAGGGGGTACGCACTGAAGCTTTCTTT. Translation gives CAITQQGVRTEAFF.

The chain is built from TRBV11-2 and TRBJ2-1; 9 bases match TRBD2. The junction had 13 bases not matched to a gene; V was cut back by 6 bases and J by 4 bases. Germline V gene sequence: CDR1 SGHAT, CDR2 FQNNGV. The CDR3 covers 17 residues. CDR3 sequence: CASSPFTRLAAYNEQFF. CDR3 coding DNA: TGTGCCAGCAGTCCTTTTACAAGACTAGCGGCATACAATGAGCAGTTCTTC.

About this clonotype: A read error may be the cause here, since a much bigger clone is one base away. J is TRBJ2-5 and V is TRBV5-6, with 11 bases aligning to TRBD2. This CDR3 region has 15 residues. Germline loops: CDR1 SGHDT, CDR2 YYEEEE. V shed 2 bases, J shed 5 bases, and the junction held 5 bases outside the gene matches. The CDR3 sequence: CASSLELAGVETQYF. The CDR3 region has the DNA TGTGCCAGCAGCTTAGAACTAGCGGGAGTGGAGACCCAGTACTTC.

The V and J genes are TRBV5-1 and TRBJ2-2; D is uncertain. CDR3 length: 13 amino acids. V lost 0 bases to trimming and J lost 5 bases, with 5 bases between them. Germline-derived CDR1 and CDR2 are SGHRS and YFSETQ. CDR3 bases: TGCGCCAGCAGCTTGGCCTCGACCGGGGAGCTGTTTTTT. As protein: CASSLASTGELFF. Using reference TRBV5-1 and TRBJ2-2 for the parts outside the CDR3, the full variable domain is KAGVTQTPRYLIKTRGQQVTLSCSPISGHRSVSWYQQTPGQGLQFLFEYFSETQRNKGNFPGRFSGRQFSNSRSEMNVSTLELGDSALYLCASSLASTGELFFGEGSRLTVL.

This clonotype was observed a single time. The chain is built from TRBV10-3 and TRBJ2-3, with D maybe TRBD2 (6 bases). Germline CDR1 reads ENHRY; CDR2 reads SYGVKD. V lost 10 bases and J 0 bases, leaving 14 bases between the germline ends. This CDR3 region has 14 residues. The CDR3 bases are TGTGCCACGGTACTAGCCCCCAGCACAGATACGCAGTATTTT. Translation: CATVLAPSTDTQYF.

The V and J genes are TRBV10-3 and TRBJ2-7; D not certain. CDR1 and CDR2 (germline): ENHRY, SYGVKD. With 3 bases removed from V and 6 bases from J, the gap between germline ends came to 9 bases. The CDR3 covers 12 residues. The CDR3 is CAISDLGCEQYF. The CDR3 region has the DNA TGTGCCATCAGTGATTTGGGGTGCGAGCAGTACTTC.